This T cell receptor beta chain was recovered during a study of cytomegalovirus exposure and HLA in healthy donors. The study's findings and limits: A later analysis by the authors found several of the most significant clusters apparently linked to common viral pathogens.

There are a few counts of this clone. What it recognizes is unknown. Vbeta (60) and Jbeta (13) primers were used in the PCR. The assay was immunoSEQ multiplex PCR, and TCRdb's table has in-frame clones only and misses some. The table shows 210,000 or so clones, with about four fifths occurring only once. The V gene lost 2 bases and the J gene lost 1 base, with 11 bases spanning the gap. This CDR3 comprises 15 residues. Germline lookup yields CDR1 SGHTA and CDR2 FQGTGA. Sequencing used PBMCs. The receptor comes from a woman between 50 and 59 years old in good health and CMV-seropositive. The chain has TRBV7-3 and TRBJ1-1; D is uncertain. For the CDR3, the DNA is TGTGCCAGCAGCTTAGATCCAGGAGGGAACACTGAAGCTTTCTTT. Protein sequence: CASSLDPGGNTEAFF.